Each of the 8 T cell receptor beta chains below was sequenced from the same sample in a study of T cell responses to AZD1222 COVID-19 vaccine. The repertoire was sequenced with immunoSEQ multiplex PCR; TCRdb's copy has only in-frame clones and lacks some. Among some 160,000 clones listed, approximately 93% were seen once. This specimen consisted of peripheral blood, obtained on day 0 of AZD1222 vaccination. Receptor source: an adult in good health.

This clone showed up just once. J is TRBJ2-1 and V is TRBV7-2, with unresolved D. CDR1 and CDR2 from the germline V gene are SGHTA and FQGNSA. The CDR3 spans 11 residues. Trimming removed 2 bases from V and 5 bases from J, with 1 base in between. The CDR3 protein is CASSLNNEQFF. The CDR3 coding sequence is TGTGCCAGCAGCTTAAACAATGAGCAGTTCTTC.

This chain links TRBV30 with TRBJ1-5; TRBD1 matches 8 bases. V lost 2 bases and J lost 5; bases outside the gene matches: 5. Looked up from germline, CDR1 is GTSNPN and CDR2 is SVGIG (reference sequence). CDR3 length: 14 amino acids. The CDR3 nucleotides are TGTGCCTGGAGTCTCGGACAGGGCTATCAGCCCCAGCATTTT. This sequence encodes CAWSLGQGYQPQHF. The whole variable domain, remainder taken from reference TRBV30 and TRBJ1-5, is SQTIHQWPATLVQPVGSPLSLECTVEGTSNPNLYWYRQAAGRGLQLLFYSVGIGQISSEVPQNLSASRPQDRQFILSSKKLLLSDSGFYLCAWSLGQGYQPQHFGDGTRLSIL.

The chain has TRBV2 and TRBJ2-7; a possible D gene is TRBD2 (5 bases). CDR1 and CDR2 (germline): SNHLY, FYNNEI. Trimming took 3 bases from V and 3 from J, leaving 12 bases between them. This CDR3 has 14 amino acids. Written as DNA, the CDR3 is TGTGCCAGCAGTGATCTAGCTTTAAACTACGAGCAGTACTTC. This encodes CASSDLALNYEQYF.

The V call is TRBV7-2, the J call TRBJ1-6; 9 bases align to TRBD1. After removal of 1 base from V and 10 bases from J, the junction contained 5 bases not matched to a gene. Germline CDR1 SGHTA, CDR2 FQGNSA. This CDR3 is 15 amino acids long. As DNA, the CDR3 is TGTGCCAGCAGCTTAGAGACAGGGGGGTTCTCACCCCTCCACTTT. Its translation: CASSLETGGFSPLHF. Full variable domain (rest looked up from reference TRBV7-2 and TRBJ1-6): GAGVSQSPSNKVTEKGKDVELRCDPISGHTALYWYRQSLGQGLEFLIYFQGNSAPDKSGLPSDRFSAERTGGSVSTLTIQRTQQEDSAVYLCASSLETGGFSPLHFGNGTRLTVT.

V and J are TRBV11-3 and TRBJ2-7; possible D gene TRBD1, 5 bases. This CDR3 contains 14 residues. CDR1 and CDR2 from the germline V gene are SGHNT and YENEEA. Trimming removed 5 bases from V and 1 base from J, with 12 bases in between. In DNA form, the CDR3 reads TGTGCCAGCAGCCCTCGGACACAATCCTACGAGCAGTACTTC. Encoded protein: CASSPRTQSYEQYF.

The chain has TRBV7-9 and TRBJ1-5; D gene uncertain. CDR1 and CDR2 from the germline V gene are SEHNR and FQNEAQ (reference sequence). This CDR3 is built from 13 residues. Between the trimmed V and J ends, which lost 0 bases and 4 bases, there was a span of 4 bases. The CDR3 spells CASSLALNQPQHF. CDR3 nucleotide sequence: TGTGCCAGCAGCTTAGCGCTGAATCAGCCCCAGCATTTT.

A remark on this clone: A read error may produce the germline difference seen at one junction end. The gene calls are TRBV6-1 and TRBJ1-3; tentative D call: TRBD1 (5 bases). The length of the CDR3 is 16 residues. Germline V gene data show CDR1 as MNHNS and CDR2 as SASEGT. In nucleotides, the CDR3 is TGTGCCAGCAGTGTTGAGGGACCTTCGAAAGGAAGCACCATATATTTT. Translation gives CASSVEGPSKGSTIYF.

The chain recombines TRBV7-9 with TRBJ1-1; D not certain. CDR1 SEHNR and CDR2 FQNEAQ come from the germline V gene (reference sequence). Trimming shortened V by 1 base and J by 1 base, and 10 bases separated the two germline ends. This CDR3 contains 15 residues. Here the CDR3 reads CASSLGATQNTEAFF. The DNA for the CDR3 is TGTGCCAGCAGCTTAGGGGCGACACAGAACACTGAAGCTTTCTTT.